This T cell receptor beta chain comes out of a study of blood T cell repertoires in COVID-19. About the research overall: Researchers got acute and convalescent COVID-19 samples from the United States, Italy and Spain. Nucleic acid was either cDNA or gDNA, and it came from T cells, B-cell-depleted T cells, or PBMCs.

CDR3 size: 16 residues. Trimming shortened V by 4 bases and J by 4 bases, and 20 bases separated the two germline ends. From germline, CDR1 is LGHNA and CDR2 YSLEER. In the original analysis: Counts of nucleated cells, estimated from reference gene primer amplification, were obtained. Measured with immunoSEQ multiplex PCR; TCRdb has only the in-frame clones, and not every one. That table is the source of V, J and clone size, and D and trimming were worked out from the DNA. The sample holds 270,000 or so clones; 80% to 90% are singletons and the top ten take around a tenth. The sequencing input was peripheral blood. This receptor was identified in a woman aged 45 to 65 who had recovered from COVID-19. V is TRBV4-3 and J is TRBJ2-7, with a tentative D call TRBD2 (6 bases). CDR3 nucleotide sequence: TGCGCCAGCAGCCGAGGGCTCGGCGGGACCACTTACGAGCAGTACTTC. Translation: CASSRGLGGTTYEQYF.